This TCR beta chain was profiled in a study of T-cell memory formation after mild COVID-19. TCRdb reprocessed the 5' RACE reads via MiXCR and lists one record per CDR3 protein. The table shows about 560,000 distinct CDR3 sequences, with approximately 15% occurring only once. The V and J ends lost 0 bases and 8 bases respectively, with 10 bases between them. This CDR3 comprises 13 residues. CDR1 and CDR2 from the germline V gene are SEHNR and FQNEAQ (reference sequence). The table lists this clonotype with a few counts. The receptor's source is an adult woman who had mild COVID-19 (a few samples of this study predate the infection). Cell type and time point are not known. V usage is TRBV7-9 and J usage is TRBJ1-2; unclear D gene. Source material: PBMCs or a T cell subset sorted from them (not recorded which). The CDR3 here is CASSLAGIYGYTF. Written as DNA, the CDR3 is TGTGCCAGCAGCTTAGCCGGCATTTACGGCTACACCTTC.